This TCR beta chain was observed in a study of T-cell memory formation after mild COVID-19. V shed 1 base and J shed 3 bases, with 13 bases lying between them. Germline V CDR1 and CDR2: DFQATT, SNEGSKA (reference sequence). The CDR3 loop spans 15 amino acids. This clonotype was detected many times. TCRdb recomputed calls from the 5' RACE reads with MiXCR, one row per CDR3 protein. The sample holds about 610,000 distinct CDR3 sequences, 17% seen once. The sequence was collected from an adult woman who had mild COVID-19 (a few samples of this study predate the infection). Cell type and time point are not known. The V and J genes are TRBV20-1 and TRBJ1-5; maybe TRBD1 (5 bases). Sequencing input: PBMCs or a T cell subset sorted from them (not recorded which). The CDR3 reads CSARVGGIDNQPQHF. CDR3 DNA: TGCAGTGCTAGAGTTGGGGGTATTGACAATCAGCCCCAGCATTTT.